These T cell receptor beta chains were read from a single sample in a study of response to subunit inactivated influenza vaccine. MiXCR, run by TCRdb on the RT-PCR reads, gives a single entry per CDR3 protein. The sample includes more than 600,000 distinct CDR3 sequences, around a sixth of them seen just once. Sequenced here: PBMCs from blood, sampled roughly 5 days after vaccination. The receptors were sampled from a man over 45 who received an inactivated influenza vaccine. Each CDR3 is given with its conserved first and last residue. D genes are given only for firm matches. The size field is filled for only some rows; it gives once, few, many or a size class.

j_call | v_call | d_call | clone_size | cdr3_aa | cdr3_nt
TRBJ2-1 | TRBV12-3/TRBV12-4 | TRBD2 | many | CASSPLGRASYNEQFF | TGTGCCAGCAGCCCCTTAGGGAGGGCGTCCTACAATGAGCAGTTCTTC
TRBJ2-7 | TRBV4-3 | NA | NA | CASSQDLGTAGYEQYF | TGCGCCAGCAGCCAAGACTTAGGGACGGCTGGCTACGAGCAGTACTTC
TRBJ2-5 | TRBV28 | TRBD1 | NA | CASSRRDREETQYF | TGTGCCAGCAGCCGCCGGGACAGGGAAGAGACCCAGTACTTC
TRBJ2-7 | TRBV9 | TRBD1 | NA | CASSVGPGGLNYEQYF | TGTGCCAGCAGCGTAGGGCCAGGGGGCCTGAACTACGAGCAGTACTTC
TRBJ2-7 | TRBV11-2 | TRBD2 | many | CASSLGLAGLYEQYF | TGTGCCAGCAGCTTAGGACTAGCGGGCCTTTACGAGCAGTACTTC
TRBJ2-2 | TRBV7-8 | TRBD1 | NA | CASSLAAVQGSTGELFF | TGTGCCAGCAGCTTAGCGGCGGTACAGGGGTCCACCGGGGAGCTGTTTTTT
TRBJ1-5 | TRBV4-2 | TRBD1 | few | CASSRDRDNSNQPQHF | TGTGCCAGCAGCCGGGACAGGGACAATAGCAATCAGCCCCAGCATTTT
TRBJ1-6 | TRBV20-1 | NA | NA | CSATPGPPRLHF | TGCAGTGCCACCCCAGGGCCCCCTCGCCTCCACTTT
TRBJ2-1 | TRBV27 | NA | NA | CASSLYRTRLAFEQFF | TGTGCCAGCAGTTTATACAGGACTCGACTGGCATTTGAGCAGTTCTTC
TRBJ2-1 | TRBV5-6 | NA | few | CASSFGVRGLFF | TGTGCCAGCAGCTTTGGGGTCAGGGGTCTCTTCTTC
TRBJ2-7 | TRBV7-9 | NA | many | CASSLVARGYEQYF | TGTGCCAGCAGCTTAGTGGCTAGAGGATACGAGCAGTACTTC
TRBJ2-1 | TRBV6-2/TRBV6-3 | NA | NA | CASSYSAFPGGEQFF | TGTGCCAGCAGTTACTCAGCCTTCCCCGGGGGTGAGCAGTTCTTC
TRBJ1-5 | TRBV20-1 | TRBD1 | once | CSAREAQGANQPQHF | TGCAGTGCTAGAGAGGCTCAGGGGGCCAATCAGCCCCAGCATTTT